This TCR beta chain was sequenced for a study of T cell responses to AZD1222 COVID-19 vaccine. Study-wide points: Two AZD1222 administrations were followed by greater Spike-specific TCR breadth and depth. It was only a handful of AZD1222 recipients who were seropositive at baseline. Donors, mostly white British, included more females; clonal diversity was possibly underestimated.

The CDR3 contains 12 residues. Germline lookup yields CDR1 LNHDA and CDR2 SQIVND (reference sequence). Germline trimming cut 5 bases from V and 7 bases from J; bases unmatched to any gene: 4. As for this clone: Its specificity is not known.

The protocol was immunoSEQ multiplex PCR, while the TCRdb copy is restricted to in-frame clones and leaves out a portion. The sample yields some 140,000 clones, around four fifths seen once. The rearrangement joins TRBV19 to TRBJ1-1; TRBD1 matches at 7 bases. The sample in question was peripheral blood, obtained on day 0 of AZD1222 vaccination. The receptor was derived from an adult in good health. For the CDR3, the DNA is TGTGCCAGTAGTCCTCGACAGGGTGAAGCTTTCTTT. The encoded protein is CASSPRQGEAFF.